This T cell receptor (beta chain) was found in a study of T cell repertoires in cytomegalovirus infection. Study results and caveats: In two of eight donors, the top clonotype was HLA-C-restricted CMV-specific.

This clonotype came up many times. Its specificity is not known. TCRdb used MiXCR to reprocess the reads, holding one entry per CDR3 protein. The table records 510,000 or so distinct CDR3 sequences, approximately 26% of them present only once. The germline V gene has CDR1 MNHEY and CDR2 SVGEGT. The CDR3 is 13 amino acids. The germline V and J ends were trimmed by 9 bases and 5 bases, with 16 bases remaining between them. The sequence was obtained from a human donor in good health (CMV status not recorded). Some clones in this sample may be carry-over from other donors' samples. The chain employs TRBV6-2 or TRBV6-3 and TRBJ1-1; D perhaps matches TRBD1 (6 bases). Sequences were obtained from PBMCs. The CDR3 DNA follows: TGTGCCAGTTTCGACAGGAGGGGGACTGAAGCTTTCTTT. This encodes CASFDRRGTEAFF.